A single sample is the source of the 12 T cell receptor beta chains below, sequenced in a study of cytomegalovirus exposure and HLA in healthy donors. Sequencing used immunoSEQ multiplex PCR; TCRdb keeps in-frame clones, though not all of them. Of about 110,000 clones in the sample, around 90% were seen once. Sequences were obtained from PBMCs. These receptor sequences come from a woman under 30 in good health and CMV-seropositive.

The chain combines TRBV12-5 with TRBJ1-1; 8 bases are a match to TRBD1. The trim removed 6 bases at V and 3 bases at J, leaving 9 bases unmatched. The CDR3 has 15 residues. Per the germline V gene, CDR1 is LGHNT and CDR2 is FRNRAP. The CDR3 region is CASGSALTGDTEAFF. The CDR3 DNA follows: TGTGCTAGTGGATCCGCCCTGACAGGGGACACTGAAGCTTTCTTT.

The genes are TRBV7-8 and TRBJ1-5; 9 bases agree with TRBD1. Germline CDR1 and CDR2: SGHVS and FQNEAQ. Unmatched junction bases numbered 9, after V lost 5 bases and J lost 7 bases. The CDR3 has 15 residues. CDR3 nucleotide sequence: TGTGCCAGCAGCACGGACAGGGGTTGGTCCCAGCCCCAGCATTTT. It codes for CASSTDRGWSQPQHF.

The CDR3 here is CASSVAAGGPYEQYF. The CDR3 DNA reads as TGTGCCAGCAGCGTAGCCGCGGGGGGGCCCTACGAGCAGTACTTC. The chain combines TRBV9 with TRBJ2-7, with 9 bases matching TRBD2. V was pared by 0 bases and J by 2 bases, with 3 bases of the junction left unmatched. CDR3 length: 15 amino acids. CDR1 and CDR2 (germline): SGDLS, YYNGEE.

This chain joins TRBV5-4 and TRBJ2-1; weak D call: TRBD1 (6 bases). This CDR3 is 15 amino acids long. Per the germline V gene, CDR1 is SGHNT and CDR2 is YYREEE (reference sequence). Trimming took off 0 bases at V and 7 bases at J, with 14 bases between the two ends. The CDR3 nucleotides read TGTGCCAGCAGCTTGGAAGGGGGTATCGGGAATGAGCAGTTCTTC. This translates into CASSLEGGIGNEQFF.

This sequence joins TRBV12-2 and TRBJ1-5; the D call of TRBD1 is as the table states it, not checked on the DNA. TRBV12-2 constitutes a pseudogene. This CDR3 region has 15 residues. Here the CDR3 DNA reads TGTGCAAGTCGCCCGGGACAGGGTCTCAATCAGCCCCAGCATTTT. Protein: CASRPGQGLNQPQHF.

A note on this clone: The junction differs from germline at one of its ends, possibly a read error. The chain is built from TRBV7-8 and TRBJ2-5; D ambiguous. CDR1 is SGHVS, CDR2 FQNEAQ, per germline. The CDR3 consists of 12 residues. Here the CDR3 DNA reads TGTGCCAGCACCTTATTTCGGGAGACCCAGTACTTC. Translated, it gives CASTLFRETQYF.

This clone came up once. This sequence joins TRBV11-2 and TRBJ2-2; D may be TRBD2 (6 bases). Trimming shortened V by 1 base and J by 10 bases, and 13 bases separated the two germline ends. Germline V gives CDR1 SGHAT, CDR2 FQNNGV. The length of the CDR3 is 14 residues. The CDR3 DNA reads TGTGCCAGCAGCTTAGCGAGTAGCGGTTCGGAGCTGTTTTTT. It translates to CASSLASSGSELFF. The full variable domain, its missing parts supplied by reference TRBV11-2 and TRBJ2-2, is EAGVAQSPRYKIIEKRQSVAFWCNPISGHATLYWYQQILGQGPKLLIQFQNNGVVDDSQLPKDRFSAERLKGVDSTLKIQPAKLEDSAVYLCASSLASSGSELFFGEGSRLTVL.

The rearrangement links TRBV10-2 to TRBJ1-5, with 9 bases matching TRBD1. Germline loops: CDR1 WSHSY, CDR2 SAAADI. The CDR3 extends over 15 amino acids. The ends lost 4 bases at V and 6 bases at J; junction bases unmatched: 7. CDR3 in amino acids: CASSAVGQGLQPQHF. DNA of the CDR3: TGCGCCAGCAGTGCAGTGGGACAGGGACTTCAGCCCCAGCATTTT.

The chain combines TRBV6-1 with TRBJ2-7; D call uncertain. V was shortened by 6 bases and J by 2 bases, with 5 bases between the two germline ends. The CDR3 length is 11 residues. Germline CDR1 and CDR2: MNHNS and SASEGT. The CDR3 is CASSRPYEQYF. The CDR3 region has the DNA TGTGCCAGCAGCAGGCCCTACGAGCAGTACTTC.

V usage is TRBV28 and J usage is TRBJ1-4; maybe TRBD1 (6 bases). This CDR3 comprises 16 residues. CDR1 and CDR2 (germline): MDHEN, SYDVKM. Trimming pared 1 base from V and 7 bases from J, leaving 16 bases between. CDR3 bases: TGTGCCAGCAGTTTATATCCCCCTCAGGGGCGTGAAAAACTGTTTTTT. It encodes CASSLYPPQGREKLFF. Using reference TRBV28 and TRBJ1-4 for the parts outside the CDR3, the full variable domain is DVKVTQSSRYLVKRTGEKVFLECVQDMDHENMFWYRQDPGLGLRLIYFSYDVKMKEKGDIPEGYSVSREKKERFSLILESASTNQTSMYLCASSLYPPQGREKLFFGSGTQLSVL.

The genes are TRBV10-1 and TRBJ2-3; no definite D call. The germline gives CDR1 WNHNN, CDR2 SYGVQD (reference sequence). The CDR3 covers 13 residues. Trimming took off 6 bases at V and 5 bases at J, with 12 bases between the two ends. In nucleotides, the CDR3 is TGCGCCAGCAGGTCCGGGTCGGAAGATACGCAGTATTTT. This sequence encodes CASRSGSEDTQYF.

This clone has only a few counts. The gene calls are TRBV7-2 and TRBJ2-7; 10 bases agree with TRBD2. The V segment lost 2 bases and the J segment 3 bases; nucleotides outside the gene matches: 4. CDR1 and CDR2 from the germline V gene are SGHTA and FQGNSA. The length of the CDR3 is 15 residues. DNA of the CDR3: TGTGCCAGCAGCTTATCTACTAGCGGGAACTACGAGCAGTACGTC. This translates into CASSLSTSGNYEQYV.